Detailed here is one T cell receptor (beta chain). Its specificity is unknown. The investigators amplified TCR beta CDR3 regions from RNA transcripts. First-round RT-PCR targeting the TCR CDR3 was performed with the HTBI primer set. TCRdb passed the multiplex PCR reads through MiXCR, listing each CDR3 protein once. The data contain 700,000 to 950,000 distinct CDR3 sequences, over 35% of them singletons. V was pared by 4 bases and J by 2 bases, with 5 bases between. Germline V gene lookup returns CDR1 ENHRY and CDR2 SYGVKD. The CDR3 consists of 12 residues. The data derive from a study of T cells in Graves' hyperthyroidism and ophthalmopathy. Study results and caveats: Ophthalmopathy, as predicted by the model, came a median roughly 6.3 months after the prediction. From stable hyperthyroidism, ophthalmopathy was set apart by a 13 V-J model.

A lack of ophthalmopathy progression within 18 months defined stable Graves' hyperthyroidism. The sample comprised blood. The rearrangement uses TRBV10-3 and TRBJ2-5; no firm D call. The sequence was collected from a woman between 35 and 50 years old with Graves' hyperthyroidism. The DNA for the CDR3 is TGTGCCATCAGTGCAGGTCAAGAGACCCAGTACTTC. Its translation: CAISAGQETQYF.